The present entry profiles one T cell receptor beta chain with its context. CDR1 and CDR2 from the germline V gene are SGHRS and YFSETQ. The CDR3 runs to 15 residues. Trimming stripped 4 bases from V and 5 bases from J, with 15 bases between. The data originate from a study of cytomegalovirus exposure and HLA in healthy donors. Study-wide background: In a later analysis, it was reported that the 110 or so validation repertoires had been produced on the same platform as the roughly 700 repertoires belonging to the first cohort.

Repertoires were generated with immunoSEQ multiplex PCR, while TCRdb's copy carries only in-frame clones and drops some. This table has about 220,000 clones, around 90% appearing once. This receptor was obtained from a woman aged 18-29 years in good health and CMV-seronegative. The chain combines TRBV5-1 with TRBJ1-4; D may be TRBD1 (5 bases). The sample consisted of PBMCs. CDR3 nucleotide sequence: TGCGCCAGCAGCCGGGGAGGGGACTTCAATGAAAAACTGTTTTTT. This encodes CASSRGGDFNEKLFF.